The 5 T cell receptor beta chains below all came from one sample that was sequenced in a study of shared T cell receptors in the human thymus. Sequencing was performed with immunoSEQ multiplex PCR; in TCRdb, only in-frame clones are kept and a portion is missing. The sample holds more than 550,000 clones; 70% to 90% are singletons and the top ten take roughly 0.01%. These same data were also listed under a study on human thymus T cells.

Sequences were obtained from thymocytes. These receptor sequences come from a girl under three years old with a congenital heart defect.

The rearrangement links TRBV5-6 to TRBJ2-3, with 16 bases lining up with TRBD2. The CDR3 is 19 residues long. Per germline, CDR1 SGHDT and CDR2 YYEEEE. Trimming cost V 3 bases and J 1 base; bases outside gene matches: 8. CDR3 coding DNA: TGTGCCAGCAGCTCCTCCGGGACTAGCGGGGGGGCGCGCACAGATACGCAGTATTTT. Amino acids: CASSSSGTSGGARTDTQYF.

In nucleotides, the CDR3 is TGTGCCAGCAGTTTATGTAGATGGTATGGCTACACCTTC. This encodes CASSLCRWYGYTF. The rearrangement uses TRBV27 and TRBJ1-2; D is unresolved. The V gene's germline CDR1 is MNHEY and CDR2 SMNVEV (reference sequence). The CDR3 length is 13 residues. The V gene lost 1 base and the J gene lost 5 bases, with 8 bases spanning the gap.

This chain joins TRBV7-9 and TRBJ1-2; tentative D call: TRBD1 (5 bases). Germline V gene lookup returns CDR1 SEHNR and CDR2 FQNEAQ (reference sequence). The V and J ends lost 1 base and 5 bases respectively, with 26 bases between them. The CDR3 totals 19 residues. The CDR3 DNA is TGTGCCAGCAGCTTAGGGGGTCTGGGGGGATGCGTCCCCCCATATGGCTACACCTTC. Encoded protein: CASSLGGLGGCVPPYGYTF.

Only one count was recorded for this clone. The rearrangement links TRBV30 to TRBJ1-3; D is undetermined. CDR1 and CDR2 from the germline V gene are GTSNPN and SVGIG (reference sequence). CDR3 length equals 16 residues. V dropped 0 bases and J dropped 3 bases, with 15 bases sitting between them. The CDR3 is CAWSVFRSECGNTIYF. CDR3 bases: TGTGCCTGGAGTGTATTTCGCAGCGAGTGTGGAAACACCATATATTTT.

V is TRBV4-1 and J is TRBJ1-2; tentative D call: TRBD1 (6 bases). The CDR3 loop spans 16 amino acids. Trimming left V 4 bases short and J 6 bases short, with 21 bases between. Germline lookup yields CDR1 MGHRA and CDR2 YSYEKL. DNA for the CDR3: TGCGCCAGCAGCCCCCTGGGCAGGGGACCACAACATGGCTACACCTTC. It translates to CASSPLGRGPQHGYTF.